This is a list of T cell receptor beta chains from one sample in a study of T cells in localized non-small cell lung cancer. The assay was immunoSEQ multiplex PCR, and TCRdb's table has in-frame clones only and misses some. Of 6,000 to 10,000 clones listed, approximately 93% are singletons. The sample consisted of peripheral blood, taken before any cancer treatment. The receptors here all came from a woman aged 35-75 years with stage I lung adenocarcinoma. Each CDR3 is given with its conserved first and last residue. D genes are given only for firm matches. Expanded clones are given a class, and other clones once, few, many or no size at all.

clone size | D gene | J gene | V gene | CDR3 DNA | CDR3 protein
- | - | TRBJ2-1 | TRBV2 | TGTGCCAGCAGTGCTACTGGGACATGGGGAGAGTTCTTC | CASSATGTWGEFF
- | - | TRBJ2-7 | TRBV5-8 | TGTGCCAGCAGCTTGACTAGTTACTACGAGCAGTACTTC | CASSLTSYYEQYF
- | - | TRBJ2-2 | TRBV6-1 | TGTGCCAGCAGTAATGCGAACACCGGGGAGCTGTTTTTT | CASSNANTGELFF
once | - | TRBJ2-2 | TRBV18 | TGTGCCAGCTCGCCCGGGGGATACACCGGGGAGCTGTTTTTT | CASSPGGYTGELFF
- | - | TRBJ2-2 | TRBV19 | TGTGCCAGTAGCCTACGGGGGGAGCTGTTTTTT | CASSLRGELFF
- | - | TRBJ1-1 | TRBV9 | TGTGCCAGCAGCGTAGAAGGGGGTGGTGAAGCTTTCTTT | CASSVEGGGEAFF
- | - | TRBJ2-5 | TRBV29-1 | TGCAGCGTTGGACAGGATCAAAGGACCCAGTACTTC | CSVGQDQRTQYF
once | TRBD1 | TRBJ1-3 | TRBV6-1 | TGTGCCAGCAGGGAACCGCCGGGACAGGGCGTTGGAAACACCATATATTTT | CASREPPGQGVGNTIYF
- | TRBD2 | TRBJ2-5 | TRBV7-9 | TGTGCCAGCAGCACTAGCGGGGGAGGCGAGACCCAGTACTTC | CASSTSGGGETQYF
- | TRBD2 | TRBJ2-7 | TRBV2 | TGTGCCAGCAGCCAGCTAGCGGAGAGCCCCTACGAGCAGTACTTC | CASSQLAESPYEQYF
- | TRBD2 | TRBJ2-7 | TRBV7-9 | TGTGCCAGCAGCTTCGGGACTAGCGGGAGCGAGCAGTACTTC | CASSFGTSGSEQYF
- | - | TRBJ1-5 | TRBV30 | TGTGCCTGGAGTGCCGGGTATGATCAGCCCCAGCATTTT | CAWSAGYDQPQHF
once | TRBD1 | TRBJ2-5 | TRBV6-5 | TGTGCCAGCAGTAACAGGGGAAAGCGAGAGACCCAGTACTTC | CASSNRGKRETQYF
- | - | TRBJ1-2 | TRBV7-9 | TGTGCCAGCAGCTTAGTGGGGGTTACAGCGCTACGACTTAACTATGGCTACACCTTC | CASSLVGVTALRLNYGYTF
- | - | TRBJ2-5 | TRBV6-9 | TGTGCCAGCAGCCCTACTAGCAGACAAGAGACCCAGTACTTC | CASSPTSRQETQYF
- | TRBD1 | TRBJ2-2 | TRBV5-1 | TGCGCCAGCAGCTTGGCTCGGGACAGCAACACCGGGGAGCTGTTTTTT | CASSLARDSNTGELFF
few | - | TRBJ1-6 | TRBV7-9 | TGTGCCAGCAGCCCATACTATAATTCACCCCTCCACTTT | CASSPYYNSPLHF
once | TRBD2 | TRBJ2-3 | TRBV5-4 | TGTGCCAGCAGCTTGGCGGAGGGAGCGGGAGCAGCAGATACGCAGTATTTT | CASSLAEGAGAADTQYF
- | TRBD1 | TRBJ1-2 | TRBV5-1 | TGCGCCAGCAGCACTCGGGACAGGGGGCCCTATGGCTACACCTTC | CASSTRDRGPYGYTF
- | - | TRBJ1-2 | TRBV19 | TGTGCCAGTAGTACGGTCACTGGCCGGGGCTATGGCTACACCTTC | CASSTVTGRGYGYTF
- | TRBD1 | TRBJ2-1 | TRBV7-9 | TGTGCCAGCAGCCGTAACAGGGGCCCCACGGATGAGCAGTTCTTC | CASSRNRGPTDEQFF
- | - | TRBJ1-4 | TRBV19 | TGTGCCACGAGACTTAATGATGAAAAACTGTTTTTT | CATRLNDEKLFF
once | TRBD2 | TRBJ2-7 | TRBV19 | TGTGCCAGTACTCCCCGAGAGCGGGAGAGAGGATACGAGCAGTACTTC | CASTPRERERGYEQYF
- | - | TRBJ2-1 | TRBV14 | TGTGCCAGCAGTACACTAGGTGAGACCTACAATGAGCAGTTCTTC | CASSTLGETYNEQFF
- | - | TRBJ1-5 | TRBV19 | TGTGCCAGTAGTACCTGGGTTTATCAGCCCCAGCATTTT | CASSTWVYQPQHF
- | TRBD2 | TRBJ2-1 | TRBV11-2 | TGTGCCAGCAGCCCCCGACTAGCGGGAGGTGTTGAGCAGTTCTTC | CASSPRLAGGVEQFF
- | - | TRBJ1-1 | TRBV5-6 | TGTGCCAGCAGCGTCCTAACGACTGAAGCTTTCTTT | CASSVLTTEAFF
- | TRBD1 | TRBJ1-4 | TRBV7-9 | TGTGCCAGCAGCTTAGGGACAGGAAGTAATGAAAAACTGTTTTTT | CASSLGTGSNEKLFF
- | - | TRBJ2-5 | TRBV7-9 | TGTGCCAGCAGCTTAGAAGATCAGGAGACCCAGTACTTC | CASSLEDQETQYF
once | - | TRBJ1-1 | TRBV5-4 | TGTGCCAGCAGCTTCGGGTTCGGGATGAACACTGAAGCTTTCTTT | CASSFGFGMNTEAFF
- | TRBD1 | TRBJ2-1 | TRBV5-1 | TGCGCCAGCAGTCCTAGGGGCGGACAGGGGGCGGCCAATGAGCAGTTCTTC | CASSPRGGQGAANEQFF
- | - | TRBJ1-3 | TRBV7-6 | TGTGCCAGCAGCTCAGAAGGTTTGGGCTCCGGAAACACCATATATTTT | CASSSEGLGSGNTIYF
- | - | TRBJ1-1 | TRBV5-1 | TGCGCCAGCAGCTTGGCAACTGGACAGAAGATTGAAGCTTTCTTT | CASSLATGQKIEAFF
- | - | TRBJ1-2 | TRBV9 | TGTGCCAGCAGCGTACAGGGTTATGGCTACACCTTC | CASSVQGYGYTF
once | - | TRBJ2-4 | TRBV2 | TGTGCCAGCAGGGGCTCTCTCAAGAAGGGCAAAAACATTCAGTACTTC | CASRGSLKKGKNIQYF
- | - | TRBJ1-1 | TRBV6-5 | TGTGCCAGCAGTTTCAGGGGGAACACTGAAGCTTTCTTT | CASSFRGNTEAFF
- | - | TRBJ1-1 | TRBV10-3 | TGTGCCATCAGTGAGTCAGCCGGATCCATGAACACTGAAGCTTTCTTT | CAISESAGSMNTEAFF
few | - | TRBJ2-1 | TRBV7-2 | TGTGCCAGCAGCTTAGGGATGGGTGAGCAGTTCTTC | CASSLGMGEQFF
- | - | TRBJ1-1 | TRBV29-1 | TGCAGCGTTGATTGGGCAGGGAGAACTTTCTTT | CSVDWAGRTFF
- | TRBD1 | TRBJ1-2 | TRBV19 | TGTGCCAGTTCGGGACAGGGGTGGGGTGGCTACACCTTC | CASSGQGWGGYTF
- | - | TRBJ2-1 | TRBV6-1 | TGTGCCAGCAGTGAAAGGGCGGCCTTCGTGGAGCAGTTCTTC | CASSERAAFVEQFF
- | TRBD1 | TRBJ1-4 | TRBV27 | TGTGCCAGCAGTTTAACAGGGGGCAATTTTCCAACTAATGAAAAACTGTTTTTT | CASSLTGGNFPTNEKLFF
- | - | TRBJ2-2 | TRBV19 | TGTGCCAGTAGGCCTACCACCGGGGAGCTGTTTTTT | CASRPTTGELFF
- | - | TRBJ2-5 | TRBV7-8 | TGTGCCAGCAGCTTTACAGGGTGGGAGACCCAGTACTTC | CASSFTGWETQYF
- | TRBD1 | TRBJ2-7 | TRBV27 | TGTGCCAGCGGAAACAGGGGACCCTACGAGCAGTACTTC | CASGNRGPYEQYF
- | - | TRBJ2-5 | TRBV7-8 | TGTGCCAGCAGCCTGGGACGGATAGTTGTGGAGACCCAGTACTTC | CASSLGRIVVETQYF
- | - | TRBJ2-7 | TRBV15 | TGTGCCACCAGCAGAGATCGCAACGAGCAGTACTTC | CATSRDRNEQYF
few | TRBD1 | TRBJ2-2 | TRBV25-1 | TGTGCCAGCAGTGAATTGGGGACAGGGTCTGGCGGGGAGCTGTTTTTT | CASSELGTGSGGELFF
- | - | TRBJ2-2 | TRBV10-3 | TGTGCCATCACAGAAAGCACCGGGGAGCTGTTTTTT | CAITESTGELFF
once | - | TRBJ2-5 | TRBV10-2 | TGCGCCAGCAGTGAAGTAGCGGTGCAAGAGACCCAGTACTTC | CASSEVAVQETQYF
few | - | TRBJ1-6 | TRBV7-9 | TGTGCCAGCAGCCCACGCAGTCTCTCGAATTCACCCCTCCACTTT | CASSPRSLSNSPLHF
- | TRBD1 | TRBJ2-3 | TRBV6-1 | TGTGCCAGCAGTGAAGGGACAGGGCCTCAATATACGCAGTATTTT | CASSEGTGPQYTQYF